One and the same sample provided the 24 T cell receptor beta chains below, sequenced in a study of T cell responses to AZD1222 COVID-19 vaccine. Generated by immunoSEQ multiplex PCR, the TCRdb table keeps only in-frame clones and is missing some. This sample yields roughly 150,000 clones, of which roughly 90% are seen a single time; 2.5% to 4% belongs to the top ten. Sequencing used peripheral blood, obtained 28 days after the second AZD1222 dose. The source of these receptors is an adult who received the AZD1222 COVID-19 vaccine.

This chain connects TRBV5-4 to TRBJ2-2; 11 bases match TRBD2. Losses at the gene ends were 3 bases for V and 5 bases for J; bases not matched to a gene: 3. CDR1 is SGHNT, CDR2 YYREEE, per germline (reference sequence). The CDR3 is made up of 15 amino acids. The DNA of the CDR3 is TGTGCCAGCAGCTCCAGACTAGCGGGAACCGGGGAGCTGTTTTTT. Its protein product is CASSSRLAGTGELFF.

This clone was detected only once. The V call is TRBV4-2, the J call TRBJ2-1; tentative D call: TRBD1 (5 bases). Deletions cut 0 bases from V and 2 bases from J, with 17 bases between. CDR3 length equals 18 residues. Per the germline V gene, CDR1 is LGHNA and CDR2 is YNFKEQ. CDR3 residues: CASSQDPHRTLTYNEQFF. DNA of the CDR3: TGTGCCAGCAGCCAAGATCCCCACCGGACACTTACCTACAATGAGCAGTTCTTC.

The chain uses TRBV10-3 and TRBJ1-3; the match to TRBD1 covers 7 bases. The V gene end was trimmed by 7 bases and the J gene end by 2 bases; junction bases not matched to a gene: 2. In germline, CDR1 is ENHRY, CDR2 SYGVKD. This CDR3 has 13 amino acids. The CDR3 protein is CAIKTGTGNTIYF. CDR3 coding DNA: TGTGCCATCAAGACAGGGACTGGAAACACCATATATTTT.

The CDR3: CASRPKGLAGGYNEQFF. The CDR3 bases are TGTGCCAGTAGACCCAAGGGCCTAGCGGGAGGTTACAATGAGCAGTTCTTC. V usage is TRBV19 and J usage is TRBJ2-1, with 11 nucleotides matching TRBD2. The V gene's germline CDR1 is LNHDA and CDR2 SQIVND (reference sequence). The V and J ends lost 6 bases and 4 bases, in that order; junction bases with no gene match: 11. The length of the CDR3 is 17 residues.

The genes are TRBV28 and TRBJ1-2; 8 bases fit TRBD1. With 3 bases clipped from V and 8 bases from J, the junction kept 5 bases outside the gene matches. Germline CDR1 reads MDHEN; CDR2 reads SYDVKM. This CDR3 has 13 amino acids. The CDR3 spells CASSFGRGRGYTF. CDR3 sequence (DNA): TGTGCCAGCAGTTTTGGCAGGGGGCGCGGCTACACCTTC.

This clone appeared a single time. The chain uses TRBV28 and TRBJ1-1; TRBD1 matches at 8 bases. The CDR3 covers 12 residues. V dropped 6 bases and J dropped 11; count of bases not matched to a gene: 8. CDR1 MDHEN and CDR2 SYDVKM come from the germline V gene. Here the CDR3 reads CASSSQGALAFF. The CDR3 nucleotides read TGTGCCAGCAGCTCTCAGGGGGCGCTGGCTTTCTTT.

This chain uses TRBV3-1 (or the pseudogene TRBV3-2) with TRBJ2-4; the D gene is possibly TRBD2 (5 bases). Trimming pared 2 bases from V and 6 bases from J, leaving 14 bases between. This CDR3 comprises 15 residues. CDR1 and CDR2 (germline): LGHDT, YNNKEL (reference sequence). CDR3 nucleotides: TGTGCCAGCAGCCAAAGCGGCAGCAGTCGAAACATTCAGTACTTC. Residues: CASSQSGSSRNIQYF.

This chain joins TRBV6-2 or TRBV6-3 and TRBJ1-1; the match to TRBD1 covers 7 bases. Trimming took 6 bases from V and 0 from J; bases not matched to a gene: 7. This CDR3 region has 15 residues. Germline CDR1 MNHEY, CDR2 SVGEGT. CDR3 amino acids: CASSRQGYMNTEAFF. CDR3 nucleotide sequence: TGTGCCAGCAGCCGACAGGGCTACATGAACACTGAAGCTTTCTTT.

The V call is TRBV6-5, the J call TRBJ1-1; tentative D call: TRBD1 (5 bases). V lost 10 bases and J lost 3, with 9 bases in between. Germline lookup yields CDR1 MNHEY and CDR2 SVGAGI. The CDR3 is 11 residues long. The CDR3 DNA reads as TGTGCCACCAGCAGGGACACTGAAGCTTTCTTT. This gives the protein CATSRDTEAFF.

The chain carries TRBV25-1 and TRBJ1-1, with TRBD1 matching over 7 bases. The CDR3 covers 14 residues. Germline V gene sequence: CDR1 MGHDK, CDR2 SYGVNS. Trimming cost V 3 bases and J 3 bases; bases outside gene matches: 4. The CDR3 here is CASSETGRHTEAFF. The CDR3 nucleotides are TGTGCCAGCAGTGAGACAGGGCGACACACTGAAGCTTTCTTT.

This chain uses TRBV19 with TRBJ2-4; the D gene could be TRBD1 or TRBD2 (5 bases each). The CDR3 totals 15 residues. CDR1 is LNHDA and CDR2 is SQIVND in the germline V gene (reference sequence). Between the trimmed V and J ends, which lost 7 bases and 8 bases, there was a span of 21 bases. The DNA of the CDR3 is TGTGCCAGTAAGACACCCGGGACGGGGCCCCACATTCAGTACTTC. Translation gives CASKTPGTGPHIQYF.

The V call is TRBV28, the J call TRBJ2-3; D is perhaps TRBD1 (6 bases). The CDR3 covers 14 residues. Trimming took 6 bases from V and 2 from J, leaving 12 bases between them. Per germline, CDR1 MDHEN and CDR2 SYDVKM. CDR3 DNA sequence: TGTGCCAGCAGGTATGGGGGCCCCACAGATACGCAGTATTTT. Its translation is CASRYGGPTDTQYF.

This chain uses TRBV24-1 with TRBJ2-5, with D perhaps TRBD1 (6 bases). Germline assignment: CDR1 KGHDR and CDR2 SFDVKD. This CDR3 region has 14 residues. Trimming pared 2 bases from V and 1 base from J, leaving 7 bases between. The CDR3 DNA reads as TGTGCCACCAGTGATTCGGACAGCCAAGAGACCCAGTACTTC. Translated, it gives CATSDSDSQETQYF.

The rearrangement uses TRBV7-9 and TRBJ2-3, with D perhaps being TRBD1 or TRBD2 (7 bases each). Germline-derived CDR1 and CDR2 are SEHNR and FQNEAQ (reference sequence). This CDR3 is 12 amino acids long. The ends were cut back, 5 bases at V and 9 bases at J, with 12 bases in the middle. CDR3: CASSPGGGTQYF. The CDR3 coding sequence is TGTGCCAGCAGCCCAGGGGGGGGCACGCAGTATTTT.

The chain joins TRBV28 to TRBJ1-2; TRBD1 is a possible D gene (6 bases). This CDR3 is 15 amino acids long. CDR1 is MDHEN, CDR2 SYDVKM, per germline. Trimming removed 8 bases from V and 4 bases from J, with 20 bases in between. The CDR3 nucleotides are TGTGCCAGCGCCTCTCAAGGGGGGCCAGCCTATGGCTACACCTTC. Amino acids: CASASQGGPAYGYTF.

This chain joins TRBV18 and TRBJ1-1; D is perhaps TRBD1 (6 bases). V lost 0 bases and J lost 8, with 13 bases in between. CDR3 length equals 14 residues. The germline V gene has CDR1 KGHSH and CDR2 LQKENI. The CDR3 spells CASSPPTRGGEAFF. For the CDR3, the DNA is TGTGCCAGCTCACCACCAACCAGGGGTGGGGAAGCTTTCTTT.

This chain uses TRBV10-3 with TRBJ2-7; TRBD2 agrees at 10 bases. CDR3 size: 21 residues. The V gene's germline CDR1 is ENHRY and CDR2 SYGVKD. Trimming at V came to 4 bases and at J to 0 bases, leaving 21 bases not matched to a gene. The CDR3 DNA reads as TGTGCCATCAGTGCGGCAGTACCGGGACTAGCGCTCAAAGGAACCTCCTACGAGCAGTACTTC. Protein sequence: CAISAAVPGLALKGTSYEQYF.

The chain employs TRBV12-3 or TRBV12-4 and TRBJ1-2; D is ambiguous. The V gene lost 3 bases and the J gene lost 4 bases, with 3 bases spanning the gap. This CDR3 has 11 residues. CDR3 coding DNA: TGTGCCAGCAGTTTGTTCTATGGCTACACCTTC. Translated: CASSLFYGYTF.

The chain has TRBV5-1 and TRBJ1-2; tentatively, D is TRBD1 (6 bases). Deletions cut 0 bases from V and 8 bases from J, with 17 bases between. Germline V gene lookup returns CDR1 SGHRS and CDR2 YFSETQ. The CDR3 consists of 15 residues. This CDR3 is CASSLDSQGLLGYTF. CDR3 coding DNA: TGCGCCAGCAGCTTGGATTCACAGGGTCTTCTGGGCTACACCTTC.

The gene calls are TRBV12-5 and TRBJ2-1, with D uncertain. Trimming removed 4 bases at V and 6 bases at J, with 13 bases between. The V gene's germline CDR1 is LGHNT and CDR2 FRNRAP. The CDR3 sequence is 14 residues long. DNA of the CDR3: TGTGCTAGTGGTTCCCTCCCGGCCCCCAATGAGCAGTTCTTC. Its protein product is CASGSLPAPNEQFF.

CDR3 coding DNA: TGCGCCAGCAGCCTAGATTGGGGTCAGCCCCAGCATTTT. Amino acid sequence: CASSLDWGQPQHF. This chain joins TRBV4-3 and TRBJ1-5; D remains unclear. V was pared by 4 bases and J by 6 bases, with 10 bases between. The CDR3 loop spans 13 amino acids. Looked up from germline, CDR1 is LGHNA and CDR2 is YSLEER.

The chain uses TRBV19 and TRBJ1-1; maybe TRBD1 (5 bases). The CDR3 has 15 amino acids. Germline V gene lookup returns CDR1 LNHDA and CDR2 SQIVND (reference sequence). With 1 base removed from V and 2 bases from J, the gap between germline ends came to 11 bases. The CDR3 DNA is TGTGCCAGTAGTATAGCGGGGGGACCTAACACTGAAGCTTTCTTT. Translating it yields CASSIAGGPNTEAFF.

This sequence joins TRBV6-2 or TRBV6-3 and TRBJ2-1; 13 positions match TRBD2. The CDR3 is made up of 15 amino acids. The germline CDR1 and CDR2 sequences are MNHEY and SVGEGT. J lost 6 bases, V lost 4 bases, and 3 bases had no gene match. The CDR3 protein is CASSSGTSGANEQFF. The CDR3 bases are TGTGCCAGCAGTTCCGGGACTAGCGGGGCCAATGAGCAGTTCTTC.

This chain uses TRBV24-1 with TRBJ2-1; D is tentatively TRBD1 or TRBD2 (5 bases each). The CDR3 runs to 13 residues. V dropped 2 bases and J dropped 10 bases, with 11 bases sitting between them. Germline V gives CDR1 KGHDR, CDR2 SFDVKD. CDR3 sequence (DNA): TGTGCCACCAGTGATTGGGGGTTAGGGGAGCAGTTCTTC. This gives the protein CATSDWGLGEQFF.